This T cell receptor beta chain was sequenced for a study of T cell repertoires in cytomegalovirus infection (dated by TCRdb to about 2019). As for the study more broadly: Donor HLA type was relevant to the analysis, as public TCR beta signatures indicated carriage of CMV infection together with the matching HLA type.

The full study reports these points: In the ex vivo response, HLA-C-restricted CMV-specific TCR beta clonotypes were dominant, and in two of eight donors the single most frequent clonotype came from this HLA-C-restricted group. Carriers of CMV infection plus the relevant HLA type were discriminated by the cumulative frequency of public TCR beta family members in the study cohort and in an independent roughly 320-donor cohort.

Sequencing instrument: Illumina HiSeq 1500. TCRdb's own reprocessing of the public reads used fastp at Q25 and MiXCR and kept productive beta chains. Under each unique CDR3 protein, matching rows form one entry showing the most common genes and DNA. The sample table holds about 180,000 distinct CDR3 sequences, of which over 13% were seen once. Clones ranked in the top ten supply 27% of the sample. V is clipped by 7 bases and J by 1 base, and the sequence between their germline boundaries is 10 bases long. According to the germline V gene, CDR1 reads MNHEY and CDR2 reads SVGEGT. There are 13 amino acids in the CDR3, from cysteine to phenylalanine inclusive. Here the CDR3 DNA is all that survives: 39 bases in frame from base 1. Concerning this clonotype: Its target antigen remains unknown. It has no much larger one-base neighbor in the sample; base qualities were not kept.

Sequenced sample: PBMCs. The clonotype originates from a human donor in good health (CMV status not recorded). Some clones in this sample may be carry-over from other donors' samples. This sequence uses TRBV6-2 or TRBV6-3 and TRBJ1-1; D gene: possibly TRBD1, on 6 matching bases. The DNA is as follows: TGTGCCAGCAAGAACAGGGCGAACACTGAAGCTTTCTTT. It codes for CASKNRANTEAFF.